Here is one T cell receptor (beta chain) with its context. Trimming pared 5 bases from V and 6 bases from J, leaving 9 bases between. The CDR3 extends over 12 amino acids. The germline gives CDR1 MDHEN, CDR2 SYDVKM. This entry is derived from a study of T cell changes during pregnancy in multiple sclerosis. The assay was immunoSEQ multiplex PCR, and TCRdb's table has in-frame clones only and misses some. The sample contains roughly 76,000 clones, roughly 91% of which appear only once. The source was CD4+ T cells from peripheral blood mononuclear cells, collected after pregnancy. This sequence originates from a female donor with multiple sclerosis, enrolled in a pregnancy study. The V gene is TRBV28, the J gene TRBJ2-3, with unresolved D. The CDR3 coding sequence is TGTGCCAGCAGTCCCTTCAGGGATACGCAGTATTTT. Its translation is CASSPFRDTQYF.